Below, one T cell receptor (beta chain) is given with its context. Compared with germline, one end of the junction differs, possibly owing to a read error. Profiling relied on immunoSEQ multiplex PCR, and the TCRdb table lists in-frame clones only, not all of them. The sample consists of roughly 120,000 clones, approximately 90% of them appearing once. The data were obtained in a study of blood T cell repertoires in COVID-19. This CDR3 spans 15 amino acids. The germline V gene encodes CDR1 MDHEN and CDR2 SYDVKM. V is TRBV28 and J is TRBJ2-3; 8 bases agree with TRBD2. The clonotype comes from a human donor in a cohort sampled during active COVID-19. Sequenced sample: peripheral blood. The CDR3 coding sequence is TGTGCCAGCAGTCGAGCGGGAGTGAGCAGAGATACGCAGTATTTT. Residues: CASSRAGVSRDTQYF.